Presented here are 22 T cell receptor beta chains from one specimen sequenced in a study of metastatic and nonmetastatic thyroid tumors. TCRdb used MiXCR to call clones anew from the PCR reads. The sample consists of 65,000 to 70,000 clones, about 14% of them appearing once. Thyroid surgery was preceded by no treatment in any patient. Sequenced input: blood. These receptors all come from a male donor with papillary thyroid cancer or a benign thyroid nodule (not recorded which). Some clones in this sample may be carry-over from other donors' samples.

In this sample, this clone turned up many times. The chain uses TRBV12-3 or TRBV12-4 and TRBJ2-1, with 9 bases aligning to TRBD2. The CDR3 runs 16 residues. V lost 6 bases, J lost 9 bases, and 15 bases stayed unmatched. The CDR3 loop reads CASRDSTGLALGEQFF. DNA for the CDR3: TGTGCCAGCAGGGACTCAACGGGACTAGCTCTTGGTGAGCAGTTCTTC.

This clone was recorded at least ten times. The chain links TRBV6-1 to TRBJ2-7, with D tentatively TRBD2 (6 bases). There are 13 residues in the CDR3. V gave up 6 bases and J gave up 6 bases, with 15 bases separating them. Germline loops: CDR1 MNHNS, CDR2 SASEGT. CDR3 DNA sequence: TGTGCCAGCAGGCGCGGGGAGGCGGGCGAGCAGTACTTC. Its translation: CASRRGEAGEQYF.

This chain links TRBV20-1 with TRBJ2-7, with D uncertain. The ends were cut back, 3 bases at V and 4 bases at J, with 19 bases in the middle. CDR1 and CDR2 from the germline V gene are DFQATT and SNEGSKA (reference sequence). The CDR3 sequence is 15 residues long. This CDR3 is CSASATEPTPYEQYF. Written as DNA, the CDR3 is TGCAGTGCTAGTGCTACAGAACCAACTCCGTACGAGCAGTACTTC.

A few counts support this clone. A much larger clonotype is one base distant, so this may be a read error. This chain joins TRBV9 and TRBJ2-3; D call uncertain. The CDR3 is 15 residues long. CDR1 is SGDLS, CDR2 YYNGEE, per germline. The CDR3 loop is CSSSVVWGPTDTQYF. The CDR3 nucleotides are TGTTCCAGCAGCGTAGTGTGGGGTCCCACAGATACGCAGTATTTT.

This clone was picked up many times. The chain combines TRBV30 with TRBJ2-1; perhaps D is TRBD1 or TRBD2 (5 bases each). Trimming removed 3 bases at V and 3 bases at J, with 15 bases between. The CDR3 length is 15 residues. Germline V gives CDR1 GTSNPN, CDR2 SVGIG (reference sequence). The CDR3 DNA reads as TGTGCCTGGAGAGACGCCGGGACGGACTACAATGAGCAGTTCTTC. It codes for CAWRDAGTDYNEQFF.

This clone was detected many times. The rearrangement joins TRBV11-2 to TRBJ2-3; D gene ambiguous. This CDR3 region has 12 residues. Germline V CDR1 and CDR2: SGHAT, FQNNGV. Deletions cut 5 bases from V and 2 bases from J, with 5 bases between. Here the CDR3 DNA reads TGTGCCAGCAGCCGATACACAGATACGCAGTATTTT. It codes for CASSRYTDTQYF.

This clone was observed at least ten times. The genes are TRBV28 and TRBJ1-5; TRBD1 might be the D (6 bases). V gave up 4 bases and J gave up 1 base, with 11 bases separating them. CDR3 length equals 15 residues. CDR1 MDHEN and CDR2 SYDVKM come from the germline V gene. CDR3 protein: CASSSGARSNQPQHF. For the CDR3, the DNA is TGTGCCAGCAGTTCGGGGGCGAGGAGCAATCAGCCCCAGCATTTT.

The chain joins TRBV3-1 to TRBJ2-1; D tentatively fits TRBD1 or TRBD2 (6 bases each). The germline V gene encodes CDR1 LGHDT and CDR2 YNNKEL (reference sequence). The V end lost 0 bases, the J end lost 9 bases, and 18 bases lay between the germline ends. The length of the CDR3 is 16 residues. In DNA form, the CDR3 reads TGTGCCAGCAGCCAAGATCATCTTGGGGGGCTAGCTGAGCAGTTCTTC. Protein sequence: CASSQDHLGGLAEQFF.

This clone was detected ten times or more. The chain joins TRBV6-4 to TRBJ2-3; D uncertain. In germline, CDR1 is MRHNA, CDR2 SNTAGT. Trimming stripped 0 bases from V and 2 bases from J, with 0 bases between. The CDR3 is 12 amino acids. The CDR3 spells CASSDSTDTQYF. CDR3 nucleotides: TGTGCCAGCAGTGACTCCACAGATACGCAGTATTTT.

J is TRBJ1-1 and V is TRBV20-1; possible D gene TRBD1, 5 bases. The germline V and J ends were trimmed by 0 bases and 3 bases, with 8 bases remaining between them. CDR1 is DFQATT and CDR2 is SNEGSKA in the germline V gene (reference sequence). The CDR3 has 13 amino acids. The DNA for the CDR3 is TGCAGTGCTAGAGAGGGGGGGGACACTGAAGCTTTCTTT. Translated: CSAREGGDTEAFF.

This clone has more than one count but fewer than ten. The chain joins TRBV10-3 to TRBJ2-3; 8 positions agree with TRBD1. V was pared by 3 bases and J by 5 bases, with 10 bases of the junction left unmatched. Germline V CDR1 and CDR2: ENHRY, SYGVKD. The CDR3 covers 16 residues. The CDR3 region has the DNA TGTGCCATCAGTGAAGGAGGGACAGGTTCTAAAGATACGCAGTATTTT. This sequence encodes CAISEGGTGSKDTQYF.

The rearrangement links TRBV12-3 or TRBV12-4 to TRBJ1-6; maybe TRBD1 (6 bases). V dropped 7 bases and J dropped 10 bases, with 20 bases sitting between them. The CDR3 consists of 15 residues. This CDR3 is CASTPRGGSGSPLHF. As DNA, the CDR3 is TGTGCCAGCACCCCGCGAGGGGGGTCTGGCTCACCCCTCCACTTT.

This CDR3 is CASRRGLAGVYEQYF. The CDR3 region has the DNA TGCGCCAGCAGACGGGGACTAGCGGGGGTCTACGAGCAGTACTTC. The chain uses TRBV10-1 and TRBJ2-7; TRBD2 agrees at 14 bases. The length of the CDR3 is 15 residues. From germline, CDR1 is WNHNN and CDR2 SYGVQD (reference sequence). With 6 bases clipped from V and 3 bases from J, the junction kept 4 bases outside the gene matches.

CDR3 nucleotides: TGCAGTGCTAGAGCTGCCCAGGGAGGGGGTCGATACGAGCAGTACGTC. This encodes CSARAAQGGGRYEQYV. V is TRBV20-1 and J is TRBJ2-7, with D perhaps matching TRBD2 (7 bases). Trimming stripped 1 base from V and 4 bases from J, with 20 bases between. CDR1 and CDR2 from the germline V gene are DFQATT and SNEGSKA (reference sequence). The CDR3 loop spans 16 amino acids.

This clone was seen repeatedly, ten times or more. The gene calls are TRBV7-9 and TRBJ2-1, with 9 positions matching TRBD2. Germline-derived CDR1 and CDR2 are SEHNR and FQNEAQ (reference sequence). The CDR3 runs to 17 residues. V trimming: 0 bases; J trimming: 6 bases; junction bases outside the gene matches: 9. Here the CDR3 reads CASSLAVGLAGINEQFF. In DNA form, the CDR3 reads TGTGCCAGCAGCTTAGCTGTCGGGCTAGCGGGGATCAATGAGCAGTTCTTC.

This clone appeared a few times. The rearrangement uses TRBV19 and TRBJ1-1; D remains ambiguous. Germline CDR1 LNHDA, CDR2 SQIVND (reference sequence). CDR3 length: 15 residues. V lost 3 bases to trimming and J lost 6 bases, with 17 bases between them. The chain's CDR3 is CASSITRAALPEAFF. In DNA form, the CDR3 reads TGTGCCAGTAGTATTACCCGGGCAGCTCTACCTGAAGCTTTCTTT. The variable domain in full, with the rest retrieved from reference TRBV19 and TRBJ1-1, is DGGITQSPKYLFRKEGQNVTLSCEQNLNHDAMYWYRQDPGQGLRLIYYSQIVNDFQKGDIAEGYSVSREKKESFPLTVTSAQKNPTAFYLCASSITRAALPEAFFGQGTRLTVV.

This clone was observed many times. The CDR3 sequence is CASSTTEGPNGYTF. The DNA of the CDR3 is TGTGCCAGCAGCACCACCGAGGGCCCTAATGGCTACACCTTC. The gene calls are TRBV7-9 and TRBJ1-2; D is unresolved. Per germline, CDR1 SEHNR and CDR2 FQNEAQ (reference sequence). This CDR3 spans 14 amino acids. V was cut by 5 bases and J by 6 bases, with 16 bases left in between.

This clone showed up many times. The sample contains more than one DNA sequence encoding this CDR3. The chain couples TRBV5-8 to TRBJ1-1; no definite D call. The CDR3 loop spans 12 amino acids. Germline loops: CDR1 SGHTS, CDR2 YDEGEE. Between the trimmed V and J ends, which lost 0 bases and 10 bases, there was a span of 10 bases. The CDR3 region has the DNA TGTGCCAGCAGCTTGGACCCGGGTGGAGCTTTCTTT. Translation: CASSLDPGGAFF. Using reference TRBV5-8 and TRBJ1-1 for the parts outside the CDR3, the full variable domain is EAGVTQSPTHLIKTRGQQATLRCSPISGHTSVYWYQQALGLGLQFLLWYDEGEERNRGNFPPRFSGRQFPNYSSELNVNALELEDSALYLCASSLDPGGAFFGQGTRLTVV.

This clone was seen more than once but under ten times. The junction does not match germline at one end; this may be a read error. The chain joins TRBV2 to TRBJ2-5, with D perhaps given as TRBD1 or TRBD2 (5 bases each). The CDR3 runs to 12 residues. Germline CDR1 SNHLY, CDR2 FYNNEI. This CDR3 reads CAITRAGETHYF. DNA of the CDR3: TGTGCCATCACCAGGGCCGGGGAGACCCATTACTTC.

This clone was counted many times. A much larger clone lies one base from this, so it may be a read error. Different DNA sequences within this sample yield the same CDR3. The chain couples TRBV28 to TRBJ2-7; weak D call: TRBD2 (6 bases). Looked up from germline, CDR1 is MDHEN and CDR2 is SYDVKM. CDR3 size: 15 residues. CDR3 sequence: CASSLTGEVGYEQYF. The CDR3 region has the DNA TGTGCCAGCAGTTTAACCGGGGAGGTAGGCTACGAGCAGTACTTT.

With regard to this clone: The junction does not match germline at one end; this may be a read error. The gene calls are TRBV27 and TRBJ2-2; D unclear. CDR1 and CDR2 from the germline V gene are MNHEY and SMNVEV (reference sequence). This CDR3 is 16 amino acids long. CDR3 nucleotides: TGTGCCAGCAGTTTCGTCCCCAGGTCAAACACTGGGGAGCTGTTTTTT. Its protein is CASSFVPRSNTGELFF.

This clone was observed at least ten times. The J gene is TRBJ2-2, the V gene TRBV7-3; D call uncertain. CDR3 length: 14 residues. V lost 5 bases, J lost 2 bases, and 9 bases lay in between. Germline V gives CDR1 SGHTA, CDR2 FQGTGA. The CDR3 nucleotides are TGTGCCAGCAGCGCCGACGGAAACACCGGGGAGCTGTTTTTT. Residues: CASSADGNTGELFF. The variable domain in full, completed from reference TRBV7-3 and TRBJ2-2, reads GAGVSQTPSNKVTEKGKYVELRCDPISGHTALYWYRQSLGQGPEFLIYFQGTGAADDSGLPNDRFFAVRPEGSVSTLKIQRTERGDSAVYLCASSADGNTGELFFGEGSRLTVL.